Listed below are T cell receptor beta chains from one sample, sequenced in a study of shared clonotypes between healthy human individuals. Using immunoSEQ multiplex PCR, the repertoire was profiled, and TCRdb retains in-frame clones only, with some absent. The data show about half a million clones, more than 75% seen once. Sequencing used PBMCs. The receptors here all came from a woman in her forties in good health. Some clones in this sample may be carry-over from other donors' samples. CDR3s include the opening cysteine and the closing phenylalanine or tryptophan. The D gene is left open where the match is weak. Where a row states a size, it is once, few, many or the class of an expanded clone; other rows omit it.

D gene	J gene	V gene	clone size	CDR3 protein	CDR3 DNA
TRBD1	TRBJ1-3	TRBV11-2	NA	CASSDRQGSGNTIYF	TGTGCCAGCAGCGACCGACAGGGCTCTGGAAACACCATATATTTT
TRBD2	TRBJ2-2	TRBV7-3	few	CASSLGLAGGTGELFF	TGTGCCAGCAGCCTAGGACTAGCGGGAGGAACCGGGGAGCTGTTTTTT
NA	TRBJ1-4	TRBV30	many	CAWSLGFNEKLFF	TGTGCCTGGAGTTTGGGATTTAATGAAAAACTGTTTTTT
NA	TRBJ1-5	TRBV9	NA	CASSVGTGANQPQHF	TGTGCCAGCAGCGTAGGGACCGGAGCAAATCAGCCCCAGCATTTT
TRBD2	TRBJ2-3	TRBV7-2	NA	CASSLQHRTSGTDTQYF	TGTGCCAGCAGCTTGCAGCATCGGACTAGCGGCACAGATACGCAGTATTTT
TRBD2	TRBJ2-7	TRBV19	NA	CASSIDGRAGVEQYF	TGTGCCAGTAGTATAGATGGGCGAGCGGGAGTCGAGCAGTACTTC
NA	TRBJ2-5	TRBV18	NA	CASSPLADQETQYF	TGTGCCAGCTCACCATTGGCGGATCAAGAGACCCAGTACTTC
NA	TRBJ2-1	TRBV4-2	NA	CASSQEGAEGPYNEQFF	TGTGCCAGCAGCCAAGAGGGGGCAGAGGGCCCCTACAATGAGCAGTTCTTC
TRBD2	TRBJ2-7	TRBV11-2	NA	CASSAGTNNYEQYF	TGTGCCAGCAGCGCCGGGACTAACAACTACGAGCAGTACTTC
NA	TRBJ2-3	TRBV5-4	NA	CASSFYRDRARDTQYF	TGTGCCAGCAGCTTCTACCGGGACCGAGCGAGAGATACGCAGTATTTT
NA	TRBJ2-7	TRBV6-1	NA	CASSEQGYVHEQYF	TGTGCCAGCAGCGAACAGGGTTACGTCCACGAGCAGTACTTC
TRBD1	TRBJ1-1	TRBV29-1	NA	CSVEPQGGGTEAFF	TGCAGCGTTGAGCCACAGGGGGGCGGCACTGAAGCTTTCTTT
TRBD1	TRBJ2-1	TRBV29-1	NA	CSVDGTGAYNEQFF	TGCAGCGTTGACGGGACAGGGGCCTACAATGAGCAGTTCTTC
NA	TRBJ2-7	TRBV6-6	many	CASSYSYYEQYF	TGTGCCAGCAGTTACTCGTACTACGAGCAGTACTTC
TRBD2	TRBJ2-5	TRBV11-2	NA	CASSLHAGGPWEQYF	TGTGCCAGCAGCTTACATGCGGGAGGGCCTTGGGAGCAGTACTTC
TRBD1	TRBJ1-2	TRBV27	NA	CASSSRTGIGYGYTF	TGTGCCAGCAGTTCCAGGACAGGGATCGGCTATGGCTACACCTTC
NA	TRBJ2-3	TRBV18	NA	CASSPSTSTDTQYF	TGTGCCAGCTCACCGTCTACAAGCACAGATACGCAGTATTTT
TRBD2	TRBJ2-7	TRBV6-4	NA	CASSEVAGASYEQYF	TGTGCCAGCAGTGAGGTAGCGGGAGCCTCCTACGAGCAGTACTTC
NA	TRBJ1-1	TRBV7-3	NA	CASSQEGLVTEAFF	TGTGCCAGCAGCCAAGAGGGGTTAGTGACTGAAGCTTTCTTT
NA	TRBJ2-4	TRBV30	NA	CAWTPPRDQVAKNIQYF	TGTGCCTGGACCCCCCCCCGGGACCAGGTAGCCAAAAACATTCAGTACTTC
NA	TRBJ2-5	TRBV18	NA	CASSPSGQETQYF	TGTGCCAGCTCACCCAGCGGACAAGAGACCCAGTACTTC
NA	TRBJ1-3	TRBV7-2	NA	CASSLVRGAGNTIYF	TGTGCCAGCAGCTTAGTTCGGGGTGCGGGAAACACCATATATTTT
TRBD1	TRBJ2-2	TRBV7-6	many	CASSLGTGATGELFF	TGTGCCAGCAGCCTGGGGACAGGGGCAACCGGGGAGCTGTTTTTT
TRBD2	TRBJ2-1	TRBV15	NA	CATSSGRALVVVDEQFF	TGTGCCACCAGCAGTGGGAGGGCCTTGGTGGTCGTCGATGAGCAGTTCTTC
TRBD1	TRBJ2-1	TRBV19	NA	CASSIHAGGRGDEQFF	TGTGCCAGTAGTATTCACGCAGGGGGCCGAGGTGATGAGCAGTTCTTC
TRBD1	TRBJ2-3	TRBV5-1	NA	CASGQGTSTDTQYF	TGCGCCAGCGGACAGGGGACTAGCACAGATACGCAGTATTTT
TRBD1	TRBJ2-2	TRBV9	once	CASSSGTGGLGGELFF	TGTGCCAGCAGCTCTGGGACAGGGGGCCTGGGCGGGGAGCTGTTTTTT
TRBD2	TRBJ2-1	TRBV2	NA	CASRGPSGTNNEQFF	TGTGCCAGCAGGGGACCTAGCGGGACCAACAATGAGCAGTTCTTC
TRBD1	TRBJ1-2	TRBV2	NA	CASSGDRLNYGYTF	TGTGCCAGCAGTGGGGACAGACTTAACTATGGCTACACCTTC
TRBD1	TRBJ1-5	TRBV9	once	CASSLSGGQPQHF	TGTGCCAGCAGCCTTTCAGGGGGACAGCCCCAGCATTTT
NA	TRBJ1-3	TRBV7-6	NA	CASSPGTPSSGNTIYF	TGTGCCAGCAGCCCCGGGACGCCGAGCTCTGGAAACACCATATATTTT